Listed below are T cell receptor beta chains from one sample, sequenced in a study of shared clonotypes between healthy human individuals. The repertoire was sequenced with immunoSEQ multiplex PCR; TCRdb's copy has only in-frame clones and lacks some. The sample includes 900,000 to 1,200,000 clones, about 84% of them seen just once. The sequencing input was memory CD4+ T cells from PBMCs. The receptors come from a man younger than 30 in good health. Some clones in this sample may be carry-over from other donors' samples. CDR3s include the opening cysteine and the closing phenylalanine or tryptophan. A D gene is named only where the DNA matches it firmly. Some rows have no size entry. The others give once, few or many, or a class for an expanded clone.

>-|TRBJ2-4|TRBV6-1|once
CASSEAIGRKSSTSLAKNIQYF
TGTGCCAGCAGTGAAGCTATTGGACGGAAGAGCAGTACCTCTTTAGCCAAAAACATTCAGTACTTC
>-|TRBJ2-1|TRBV29-1|-
CSGARGPPSEYNEQFF
TGCAGCGGGGCTCGTGGGCCCCCAAGTGAGTACAATGAGCAGTTCTTC
>-|TRBJ2-5|TRBV5-1|-
CASSPMTDPTQYF
TGCGCCAGCAGCCCGATGACAGACCCGACCCAGTACTTC
>TRBD1|TRBJ2-7|TRBV9|-
CASSVAHGTGFNEQYF
TGTGCCAGCAGCGTAGCTCATGGGACAGGGTTTAACGAGCAGTACTTC
>-|TRBJ2-3|TRBV9|-
CASSVEARTDTQYF
TGTGCCAGCAGCGTAGAAGCACGCACAGATACGCAGTATTTT
>-|TRBJ1-5|TRBV29-1|-
CSVLPGPNQPQHF
TGCAGCGTCCTTCCGGGACCGAATCAGCCCCAGCATTTT
>-|TRBJ2-3|TRBV19|-
CASSRKPIDTQYF
TGTGCCAGTAGTAGGAAGCCCATAGATACGCAGTATTTT
>-|TRBJ1-5|TRBV12-5|-
CASAPTGASYSNQPQHF
TGTGCTAGTGCCCCAACCGGGGCATCGTATAGCAATCAGCCCCAGCATTTT
>-|TRBJ2-5|TRBV6-1|once
CASSEQRGTQYF
TGTGCCAGCAGTGAACAGAGGGGGACCCAGTACTTC
>TRBD2|TRBJ2-5|TRBV29-1|-
CSVVTSGWETQYF
TGCAGCGTCGTGACTAGCGGCTGGGAGACCCAGTACTTC
>TRBD2|TRBJ2-2|TRBV9|-
CASSVFSGANTGELFF
TGTGCCAGCAGCGTATTCAGCGGGGCGAACACCGGGGAGCTGTTTTTT
>-|TRBJ1-2|TRBV11-1|few
CASSLAREENYGYTF
TGTGCCAGCAGCTTAGCCCGGGAAGAAAACTATGGCTACACCTTC
>-|TRBJ1-1|TRBV30|-
CAWVRGNTEAFF
TGTGCCTGGGTGAGGGGGAACACTGAAGCTTTCTTT
>-|TRBJ2-7|TRBV4-1|-
CASSQGLAREQYF
TGCGCCAGCAGCCAAGGGCTGGCTCGCGAGCAGTACTTC
>-|TRBJ1-4|TRBV7-8|-
CASSLSTVTTNEKLFF
TGTGCCAGCAGCTTATCGACGGTCACAACTAATGAAAAACTGTTTTTT
>-|TRBJ1-2|TRBV28|-
CASSTLGITYGYTF
TGTGCCAGCAGCACCCTCGGGATAACCTATGGCTACACCTTC
>-|TRBJ2-5|TRBV28|-
CASSLAQYQETQYF
TGTGCCAGCAGTTTGGCACAGTACCAAGAGACCCAGTACTTC
>TRBD2|TRBJ2-3|TRBV5-4|-
CASSPKGLAGVDTQYF
TGTGCCAGCAGCCCCAAGGGACTAGCGGGAGTTGATACGCAGTATTTT
>TRBD1|TRBJ2-5|TRBV5-1|-
CASSSNLGQGRETQYF
TGCGCCAGCAGCTCGAACCTCGGACAGGGTAGGGAGACCCAGTACTTC
>TRBD2|TRBJ2-7|TRBV14|-
CASSLLAGGEQYF
TGTGCCAGCAGCCTGCTAGCGGGAGGGGAGCAGTACTTC
>TRBD2|TRBJ2-1|TRBV5-4|few
CASSFSGLAGFNEQFF
TGTGCCAGCAGCTTTTCCGGGCTAGCGGGATTTAATGAGCAGTTCTTC
>-|TRBJ1-5|TRBV27|many
CASTRGGRGNIRNQPQHF
TGTGCCAGCACACGGGGAGGACGGGGAAATATTAGGAATCAGCCCCAGCATTTT
>TRBD1|TRBJ1-2|TRBV2|-
CASSETGTGFGGYTF
TGTGCCAGCAGTGAGACCGGGACAGGGTTCGGTGGCTACACCTTC
>-|TRBJ2-3|TRBV7-3|-
CASSLSLGTDTQYF
TGTGCCAGCAGCTTATCCCTCGGTACAGATACGCAGTATTTT
>TRBD2|TRBJ2-2|TRBV18|-
CASSLTSGSANTGELFF
TGTGCCAGCTCCCTGACTAGCGGGAGCGCGAACACCGGGGAGCTGTTTTTT
>TRBD2|TRBJ2-3|TRBV2|-
CASSRTSGRNPGTDTQYF
TGTGCCAGCAGTAGGACTAGCGGGAGAAACCCAGGCACAGATACGCAGTATTTT
>-|TRBJ2-2|TRBV5-4|-
CASSASLTGTNTGELFF
TGTGCCAGCAGCGCCTCTTTGACAGGGACTAACACCGGGGAGCTGTTTTTT
>-|TRBJ2-1|TRBV7-3|-
CASSVGPSSYNEQFF
TGTGCCAGCAGCGTGGGACCGTCCTCCTACAATGAGCAGTTCTTC